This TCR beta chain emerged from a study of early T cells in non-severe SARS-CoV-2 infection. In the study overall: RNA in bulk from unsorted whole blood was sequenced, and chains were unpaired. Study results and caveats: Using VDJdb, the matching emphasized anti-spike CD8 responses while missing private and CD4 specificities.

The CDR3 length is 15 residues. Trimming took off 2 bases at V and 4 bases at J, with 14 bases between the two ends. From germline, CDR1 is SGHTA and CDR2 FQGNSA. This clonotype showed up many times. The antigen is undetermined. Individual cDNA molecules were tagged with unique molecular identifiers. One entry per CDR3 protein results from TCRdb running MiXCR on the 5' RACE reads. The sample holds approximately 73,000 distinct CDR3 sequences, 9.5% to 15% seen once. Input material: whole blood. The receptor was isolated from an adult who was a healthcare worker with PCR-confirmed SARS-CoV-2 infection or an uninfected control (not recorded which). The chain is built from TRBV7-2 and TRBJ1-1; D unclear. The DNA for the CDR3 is TGTGCCAGCAGCTTAATGAAAGGGTTGATCACTGAAGCTTTCTTT. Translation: CASSLMKGLITEAFF.